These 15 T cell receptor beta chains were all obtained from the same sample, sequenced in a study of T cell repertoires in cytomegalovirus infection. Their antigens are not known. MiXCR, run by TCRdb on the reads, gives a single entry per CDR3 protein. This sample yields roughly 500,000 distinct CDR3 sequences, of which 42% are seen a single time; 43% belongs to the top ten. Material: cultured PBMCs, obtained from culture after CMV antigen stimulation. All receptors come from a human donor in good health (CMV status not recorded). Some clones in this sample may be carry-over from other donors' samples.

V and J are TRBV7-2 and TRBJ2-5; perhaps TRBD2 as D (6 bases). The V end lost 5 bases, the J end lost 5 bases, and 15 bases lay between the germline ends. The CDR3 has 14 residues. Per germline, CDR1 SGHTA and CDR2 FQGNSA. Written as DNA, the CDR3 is TGTGCCAGCAGCGCCCGGGGGAGCTACGAGACCCAGTACTTC. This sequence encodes CASSARGSYETQYF.

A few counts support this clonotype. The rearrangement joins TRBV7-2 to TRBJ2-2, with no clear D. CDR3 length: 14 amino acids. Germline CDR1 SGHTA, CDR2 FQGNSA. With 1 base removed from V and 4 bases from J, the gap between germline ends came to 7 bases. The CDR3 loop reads CASSLGIFTGELFF. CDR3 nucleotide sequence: TGTGCCAGCAGCTTAGGGATTTTCACCGGGGAGCTGTTTTTT. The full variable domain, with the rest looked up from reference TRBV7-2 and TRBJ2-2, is GAGVSQSPSNKVTEKGKDVELRCDPISGHTALYWYRQSLGQGLEFLIYFQGNSAPDKSGLPSDRFSAERTGGSVSTLTIQRTQQEDSAVYLCASSLGIFTGELFFGEGSRLTVL.

CDR3 nucleotide sequence: TGTGCCAGCAGCTCTTTTGGGACCTACTATGGCTACACCTTC. It is translated as CASSSFGTYYGYTF. The genes are TRBV7-2 and TRBJ1-2, with TRBD1 as a possible D gene (5 bases). Deletions cut 4 bases from V and 3 bases from J, with 12 bases between. CDR3 length equals 14 residues. CDR1 is SGHTA and CDR2 is FQGNSA in the germline V gene.

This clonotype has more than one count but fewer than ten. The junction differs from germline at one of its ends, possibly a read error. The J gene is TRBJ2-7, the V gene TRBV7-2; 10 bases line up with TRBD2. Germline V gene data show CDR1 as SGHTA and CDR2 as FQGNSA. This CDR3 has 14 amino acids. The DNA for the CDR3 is TGTGCCAGCAGCCTAGCGGGAGTGGTTCGCGAGCAGTACTTC. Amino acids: CASSLAGVVREQYF.

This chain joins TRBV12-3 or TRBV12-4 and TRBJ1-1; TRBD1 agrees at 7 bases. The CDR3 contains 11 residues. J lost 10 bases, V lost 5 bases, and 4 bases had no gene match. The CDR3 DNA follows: TGTGCCAGCAGTCGACAGGGCGGAGCTTTCTTT. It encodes CASSRQGGAFF.

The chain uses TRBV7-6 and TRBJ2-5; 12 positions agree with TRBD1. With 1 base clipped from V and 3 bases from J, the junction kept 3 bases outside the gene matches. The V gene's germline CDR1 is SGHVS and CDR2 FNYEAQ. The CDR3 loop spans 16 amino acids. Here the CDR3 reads CASSLEGQGAEETQYF. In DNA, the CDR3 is TGTGCCAGCAGCTTAGAGGGACAGGGGGCGGAAGAGACCCAGTACTTC.

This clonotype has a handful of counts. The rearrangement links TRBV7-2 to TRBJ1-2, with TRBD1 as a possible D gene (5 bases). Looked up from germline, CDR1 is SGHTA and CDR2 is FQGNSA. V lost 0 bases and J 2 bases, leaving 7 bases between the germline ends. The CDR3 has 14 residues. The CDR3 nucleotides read TGTGCCAGCAGCTTAGCAGGGGTCAACTATGGCTACACCTTC. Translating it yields CASSLAGVNYGYTF.

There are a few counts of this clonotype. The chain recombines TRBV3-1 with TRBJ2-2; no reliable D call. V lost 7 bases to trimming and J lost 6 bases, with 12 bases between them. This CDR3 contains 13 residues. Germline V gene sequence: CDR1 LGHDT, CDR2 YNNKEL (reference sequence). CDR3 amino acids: CASMRSGPGELFF. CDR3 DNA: TGTGCCAGCATGCGTTCGGGTCCCGGGGAGCTGTTTTTT. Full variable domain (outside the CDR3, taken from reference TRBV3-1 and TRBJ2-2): DTAVSQTPKYLVTQMGNDKSIKCEQNLGHDTMYWYKQDSKKFLKIMFSYNNKELIINETVPNRFSPKSPDKAHLNLHINSLELGDSAVYFCASMRSGPGELFFGEGSRLTVL.

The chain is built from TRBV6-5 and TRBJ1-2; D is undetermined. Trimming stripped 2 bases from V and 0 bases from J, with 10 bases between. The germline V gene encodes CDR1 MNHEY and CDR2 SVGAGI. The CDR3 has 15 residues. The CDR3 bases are TGTGCCAGCAGTTACAATGGGGATCCTAACTATGGCTACACCTTC. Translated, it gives CASSYNGDPNYGYTF.

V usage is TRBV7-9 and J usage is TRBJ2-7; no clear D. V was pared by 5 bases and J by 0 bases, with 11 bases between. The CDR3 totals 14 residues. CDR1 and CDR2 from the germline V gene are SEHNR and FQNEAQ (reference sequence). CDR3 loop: CASSPSSSSYEQYF. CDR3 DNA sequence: TGTGCCAGCAGCCCAAGTAGCAGCTCCTACGAGCAGTACTTC.

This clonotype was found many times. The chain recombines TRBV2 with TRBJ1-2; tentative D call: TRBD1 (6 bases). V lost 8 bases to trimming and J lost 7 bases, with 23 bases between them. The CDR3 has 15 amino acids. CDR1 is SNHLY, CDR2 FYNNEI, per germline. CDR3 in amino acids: CASPPGVDRQSGYTF. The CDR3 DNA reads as TGTGCCAGCCCCCCGGGGGTGGACAGACAGAGTGGCTACACCTTC.

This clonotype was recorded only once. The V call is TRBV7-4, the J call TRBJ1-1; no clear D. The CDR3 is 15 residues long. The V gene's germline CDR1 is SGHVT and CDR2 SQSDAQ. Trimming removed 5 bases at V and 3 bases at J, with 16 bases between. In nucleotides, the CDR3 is TGTGCCAGCAGCCCCCCGGCGGTAAGGGACACTGAAGCTTTCTTT. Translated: CASSPPAVRDTEAFF.

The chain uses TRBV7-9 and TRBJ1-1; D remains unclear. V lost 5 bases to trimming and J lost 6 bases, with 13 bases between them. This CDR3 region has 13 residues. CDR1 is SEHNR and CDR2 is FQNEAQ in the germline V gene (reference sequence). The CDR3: CASSPRGGSEAFF. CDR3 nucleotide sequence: TGTGCCAGCAGCCCGAGAGGTGGATCTGAAGCTTTCTTT.

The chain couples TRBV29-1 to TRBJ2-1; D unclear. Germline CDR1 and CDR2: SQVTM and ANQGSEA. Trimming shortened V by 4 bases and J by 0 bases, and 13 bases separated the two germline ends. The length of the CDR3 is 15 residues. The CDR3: CSVGGRLSSYNEQFF. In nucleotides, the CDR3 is TGCAGCGTTGGTGGCAGGCTGAGCTCCTACAATGAGCAGTTCTTC.

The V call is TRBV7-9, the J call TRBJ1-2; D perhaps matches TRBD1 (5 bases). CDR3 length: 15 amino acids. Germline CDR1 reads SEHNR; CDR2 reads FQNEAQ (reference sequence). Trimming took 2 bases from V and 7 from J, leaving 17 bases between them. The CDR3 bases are TGTGCCAGCAGCTTACTGGGACTCCTGTCCTCTGGCTACACCTTC. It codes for CASSLLGLLSSGYTF.